This TCR beta chain comes out of a study of CD8+CD57+ T cells in acquired aplastic anemia. CDR3 length: 13 amino acids. The junction had 5 bases not matched to a gene; V was cut back by 5 bases and J by 5 bases. Individuals selected for sequencing had exhibited CD8+CD57+ cell expansion on flow cytometry. There were no patients without severe acquired aplastic anemia. The study sampled blood from patients who had received no therapy. The study profiled TCR beta VDJ and CDR3 using genomic DNA as template. From the reads, TCRdb called clonotypes with MiXCR, one entry per CDR3 protein. The repertoire holds about 160,000 distinct CDR3 sequences, with roughly 48% as singletons. The study's findings and limits: Found in both controls and patients were some 30 CD8+ CDR3 sequences.

Points on this clonotype: Its matching antigen is unknown.

The chain employs TRBV12-3 or TRBV12-4 and TRBJ2-7; 8 nucleotides match TRBD1. The sequencing input was sorted CD4+, CD8+, or CD8+CD57+ T cells (not recorded which) from PBMCs. The sequence came from a human donor with aplastic anemia. CDR3 nucleotides: TGTGCCAGCAGTAAGACAGGGGTCAACGAGCAGTACTTC. The encoded protein is CASSKTGVNEQYF.